One TCR beta chain is described in this entry. These data come from a study of blood T cell repertoires in COVID-19. TCRdb's table, derived via immunoSEQ multiplex PCR, lists solely in-frame clones and lacks some. The data contain fewer than 200,000 clones, approximately 84% of them singletons. The V and J ends lost 4 bases and 11 bases respectively, with 18 bases between them. The CDR3 length is 13 residues. CDR1 is SGHRS and CDR2 is YFSETQ in the germline V gene. The sequence was collected from a woman between 55 and 75 years old with COVID-19, enrolled during active disease. The material sequenced was peripheral blood. The V call is TRBV5-1, the J call TRBJ1-1, with D possibly TRBD1 on 5 matching bases. The CDR3 spells CASSRDGAGGAFF. CDR3 nucleotides: TGCGCCAGCAGCAGGGACGGAGCGGGTGGGGCTTTCTTT.